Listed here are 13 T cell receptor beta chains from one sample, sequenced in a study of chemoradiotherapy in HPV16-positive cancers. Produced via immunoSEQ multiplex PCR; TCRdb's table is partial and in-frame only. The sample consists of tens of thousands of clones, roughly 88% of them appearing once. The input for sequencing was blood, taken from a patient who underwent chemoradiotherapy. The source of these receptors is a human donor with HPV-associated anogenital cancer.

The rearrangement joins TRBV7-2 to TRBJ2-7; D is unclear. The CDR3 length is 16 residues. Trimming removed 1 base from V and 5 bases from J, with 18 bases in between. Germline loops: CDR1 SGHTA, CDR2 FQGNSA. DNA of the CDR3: TGTGCCAGCAGCTTAGAAAGAAGGTTTCCGTACCACGAGCAGTACTTC. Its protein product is CASSLERRFPYHEQYF.

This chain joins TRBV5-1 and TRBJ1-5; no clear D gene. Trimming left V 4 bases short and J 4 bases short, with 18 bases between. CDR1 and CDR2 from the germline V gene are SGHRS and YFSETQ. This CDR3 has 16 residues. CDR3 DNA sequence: TGCGCCAGCAGCCCAGGAGGAGGTTTAGCAAATCAGCCCCAGCATTTT. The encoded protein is CASSPGGGLANQPQHF.

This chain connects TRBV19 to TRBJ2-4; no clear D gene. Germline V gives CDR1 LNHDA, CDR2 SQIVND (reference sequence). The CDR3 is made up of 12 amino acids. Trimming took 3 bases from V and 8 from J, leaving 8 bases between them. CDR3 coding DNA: TGTGCCAGTAGTATCCCCCCGCACATTCAGTACTTC. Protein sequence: CASSIPPHIQYF.

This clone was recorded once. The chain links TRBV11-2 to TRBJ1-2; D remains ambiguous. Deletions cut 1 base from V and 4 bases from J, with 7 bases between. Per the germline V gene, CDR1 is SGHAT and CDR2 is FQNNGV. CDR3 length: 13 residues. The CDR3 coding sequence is TGTGCCAGCAGCTTAGGTGGGAGCTATGGCTACACCTTC. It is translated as CASSLGGSYGYTF.

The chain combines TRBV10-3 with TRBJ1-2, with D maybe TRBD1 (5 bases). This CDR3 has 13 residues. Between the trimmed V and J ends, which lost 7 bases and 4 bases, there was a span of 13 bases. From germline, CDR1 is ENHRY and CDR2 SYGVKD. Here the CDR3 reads CAIMAGQGYGYTF. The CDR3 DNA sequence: TGTGCCATCATGGCGGGGCAAGGCTATGGCTACACCTTC.

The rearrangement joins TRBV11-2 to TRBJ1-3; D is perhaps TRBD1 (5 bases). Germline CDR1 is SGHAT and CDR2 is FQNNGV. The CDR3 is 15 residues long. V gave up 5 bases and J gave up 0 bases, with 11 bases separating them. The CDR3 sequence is CASSPGPVSGNTIYF. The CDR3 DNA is TGTGCCAGCAGCCCGGGACCTGTCTCTGGAAACACCATATATTTT. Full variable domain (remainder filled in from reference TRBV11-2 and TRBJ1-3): EAGVAQSPRYKIIEKRQSVAFWCNPISGHATLYWYQQILGQGPKLLIQFQNNGVVDDSQLPKDRFSAERLKGVDSTLKIQPAKLEDSAVYLCASSPGPVSGNTIYFGEGSWLTVV.

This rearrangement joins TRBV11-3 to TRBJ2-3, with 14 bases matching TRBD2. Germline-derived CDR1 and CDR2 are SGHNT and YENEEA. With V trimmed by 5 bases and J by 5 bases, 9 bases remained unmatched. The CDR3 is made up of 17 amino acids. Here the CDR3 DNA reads TGTGCCAGCAGCCCCCGGACTAGCGGGGGGCAAGGAGATACGCAGTATTTT. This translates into CASSPRTSGGQGDTQYF.

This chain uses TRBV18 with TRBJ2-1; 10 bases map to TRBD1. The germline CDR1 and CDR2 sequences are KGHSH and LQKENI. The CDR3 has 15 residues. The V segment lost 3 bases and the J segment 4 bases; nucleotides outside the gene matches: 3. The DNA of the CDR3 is TGTGCCAGCTCACCGGGACAGGGGAGGTACAATGAGCAGTTCTTC. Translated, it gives CASSPGQGRYNEQFF.

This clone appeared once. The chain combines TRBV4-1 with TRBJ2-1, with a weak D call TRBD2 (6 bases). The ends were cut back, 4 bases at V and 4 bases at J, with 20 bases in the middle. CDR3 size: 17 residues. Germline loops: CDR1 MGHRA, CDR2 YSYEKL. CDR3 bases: TGCGCCAGCAGCCCCCAAATGCTTAGCGGACCTTACAATGAGCAGTTCTTC. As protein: CASSPQMLSGPYNEQFF.

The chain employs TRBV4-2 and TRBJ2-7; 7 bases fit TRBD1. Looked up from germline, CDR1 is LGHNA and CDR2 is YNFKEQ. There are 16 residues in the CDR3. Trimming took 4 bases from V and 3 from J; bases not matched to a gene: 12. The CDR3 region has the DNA TGTGCCAGCAGCCTGGGGGTGACAGGGCACTACTACGAGCAGTACTTC. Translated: CASSLGVTGHYYEQYF.

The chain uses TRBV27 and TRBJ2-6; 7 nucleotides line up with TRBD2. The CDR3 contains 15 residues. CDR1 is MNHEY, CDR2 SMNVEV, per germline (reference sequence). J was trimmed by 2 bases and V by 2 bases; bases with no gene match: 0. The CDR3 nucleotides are TGTGCCAGCAGTTTAAGCGGGGCTGGGGCCAACGTCCTGACTTTC. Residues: CASSLSGAGANVLTF.

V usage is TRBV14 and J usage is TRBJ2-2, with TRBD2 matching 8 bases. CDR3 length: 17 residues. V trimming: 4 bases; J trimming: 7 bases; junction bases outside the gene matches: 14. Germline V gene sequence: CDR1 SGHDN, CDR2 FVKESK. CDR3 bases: TGTGCCAGCAGCCCCTATTACGGGGGGGCTTTTATCGGGGAGCTGTTTTTT. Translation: CASSPYYGGAFIGELFF.

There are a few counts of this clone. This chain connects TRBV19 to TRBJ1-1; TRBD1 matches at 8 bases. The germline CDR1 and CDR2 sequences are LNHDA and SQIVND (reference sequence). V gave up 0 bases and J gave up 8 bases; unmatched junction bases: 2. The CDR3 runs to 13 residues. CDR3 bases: TGTGCCAGTAGTATAGACGGACAGGGAGAAGCTTTCTTT. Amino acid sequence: CASSIDGQGEAFF.